The table lists the clone carrying this TCR beta chain with a count of one. Participants had their cohort set by participant-reported clinical history. This sample stems from a study of blood T cell repertoires in COVID-19. On the study more broadly: Spain, Italy and the United States supplied samples that represented acute and convalescent COVID-19.

The CDR3 sequence is 14 residues long. Trimming shortened V by 1 base and J by 0 bases, and 4 bases separated the two germline ends. In germline, CDR1 is LNHDA, CDR2 SQIVND (reference sequence). Authors' methods: Estimated nucleated cell counts came from reference gene primer amplification. Sequenced by immunoSEQ multiplex PCR; TCRdb stores in-frame clones only, minus some. V and J calls and clone size follow that table, whereas D and trimming were derived from the DNA. This table has around 290,000 clones, approximately 91% appearing once. The sequence derives from a woman between 40 and 55 years old who had recovered from COVID-19. The sequenced sample consisted of PBMCs or T cells enriched from blood (not recorded which). The V call is TRBV19, the J call TRBJ2-4; no firm D call. The CDR3 bases are TGTGCCAGTAGTATAGGACTAGCCAAAAACATTCAGTACTTC. It yields the protein CASSIGLAKNIQYF. Using reference TRBV19 and TRBJ2-4 for the parts outside the CDR3, the full variable domain is DGGITQSPKYLFRKEGQNVTLSCEQNLNHDAMYWYRQDPGQGLRLIYYSQIVNDFQKGDIAEGYSVSREKKESFPLTVTSAQKNPTAFYLCASSIGLAKNIQYFGAGTRLSVL.